This TCR beta chain was recovered during a study of blood T cell repertoires in COVID-19 (TCRdb year 2020). For the wider study: The collaborator samples originated in the United States, Italy and Spain and spanned the acute and convalescent phases of COVID-19. The prospective study material was composed of cDNA or gDNA derived from T cells, B-cell-depleted T cells, or PBMCs. The dataset comprised deeply sampled blood TCRbeta repertoires from subjects exposed to, actively infected with, or recovered from COVID-19. The repertoires were made available in a free public database intended to serve as a resource for research on the immune response to SARS-CoV-2. Samples were obtained from the ongoing ImmuneRACE study (first 160 participants) and from 1,254 subjects provided by 6 global collaborators. Nearly every sample came with metadata listing a de-identified subject ID, COVID-19 status, age in years and sex. Where available, HLA class I and class II types were obtained from metadata supplied by the sample provider rather than from assay-based typing. General findings and caveats noted by the study authors: The amount of clinical and demographic metadata varied by source and participant and was provided uncurated.

V lost 1 base and J lost 5 bases; the stretch between them is 9 bases long. The cysteine opens and the phenylalanine closes a CDR3 of 14 amino acids. Only the CDR3 part of the read is kept: 42 bases, read in frame from the first base. The germline V gene encodes CDR1 LGHNA and CDR2 YNFKEQ. This clone was counted a few times. It lacks a known antigen. No much larger clonotype is one base removed from it; base qualities were not supplied. TCRbeta CDR3 regions were amplified from genomic DNA using the immunoSEQ Assay, a bias-controlled multiplex PCR. As for the original processing: The number of nucleated cells in each sample was estimated by amplification of reference gene primers within the assay. To quantify the absolute abundance of each unique TCRbeta CDR3 rearrangement, sequence reads were collapsed and filtered. For each sample, productive Simpson clonality was calculated as the square root of Simpson's diversity index across productive rearrangements. This is the immuneACCESS table as TCRdb keeps it, with only in-frame sequences that have V and J called. A part of the clones is gone; compared with another copy, unresolved V genes explain less than half, and the rest is unexplained. The V and J calls and clone size come from that table; D and trimming were worked out from the DNA. The sample records 100,000 or so clones, around four fifths of which are singletons. Jointly, the top ten make up approximately 13% of the sample.

Whole blood was collected in K2EDTA tubes by collaborating institutions according to the institutions' own protocols. For TCRbeta analysis, collaborator samples were shipped as frozen whole blood, as isolated PBMCs, or as DNA extracted from either sample type. The sequence links TRBV4-2 to TRBJ2-1, with an unclear D gene assignment. Material: peripheral blood. This clonotype was sampled from a human donor in a cohort sampled during active COVID-19. The DNA is as follows: TGTGCCAGCAGCCAAGCTCCCGGTAACAATGAGCAGTTCTTC. This yields the protein CASSQAPGNNEQFF.